A selection of T cell receptor beta chains follows, all from one sample in a study of cytotoxic CD8 clonotypes in ibrutinib-treated CLL. The table came from immunoSEQ multiplex PCR; TCRdb's copy has only in-frame clones and leaves some out. The sample contains about 76,000 clones, approximately 87% of which appear only once. Specimen: PBMCs, collected after 24 months of ibrutinib treatment. These receptors were collected from a human donor with chronic lymphocytic leukemia. The CDR3 runs from the conserved cysteine through the conserved F or W.

TRBV5-1	TRBJ2-3	CASSVPSDTQYF
TRBV19	TRBJ2-2	CASSARQGNTGELFF
TRBV5-1	TRBJ1-3	CASSLASSGNTIYF
TRBV25-1	TRBJ2-1	CASSEYRSGGPGDEQFF
TRBV7-9	TRBJ1-1	CASSARTGGRTEAFF
TRBV18	TRBJ2-7	CASQPGTSSYEQYF
TRBV18	TRBJ1-2	CASSPGTQVYGYTF
TRBV27	TRBJ2-7	CASSLGWGRLYEQYF
TRBV18	TRBJ2-7	CASSTRAAGEQYF
TRBV7-3	TRBJ2-1	CASSSSGRGNEQFF
TRBV2	TRBJ2-2	CASRNPPFSGKNTGELFF
TRBV5-6	TRBJ2-1	CASSLARVRVGDEQFF
TRBV19	TRBJ2-1	CASSKLATYNEQFF
TRBV15	TRBJ2-3	CATSRVAGVSDTQYF
TRBV19	TRBJ2-7	CASSNPGRSYEQYF
TRBV5-4	TRBJ2-3	CASSLENRETSTDTQYF
TRBV4-1	TRBJ1-5	CASSQEAGHRSQHF
TRBV28	TRBJ1-5	CASSLGKGVYSNQPQHF
TRBV6-5	TRBJ1-5	CASSSGKGNQPQHF
TRBV10-2	TRBJ2-1	CATSRVSGRAGRSEQFF
TRBV11-2	TRBJ1-1	CASSKTGEDTEAFF
TRBV29-1	TRBJ2-1	CSLTTSGGRSYNEQFF
TRBV11-2	TRBJ2-5	CASSLVAGVETQYF
TRBV5-6	TRBJ1-4	CASSGPQGGEKLFF
TRBV4-1	TRBJ2-2	CASSPGTGGLTGELFF
TRBV5-4	TRBJ2-3	CASSFAHSTDTQYF
TRBV6-6	TRBJ1-2	CASSYSRGGNYGYTF
TRBV4-1	TRBJ2-7	CASSPLQGGHYEQYF
TRBV25-1	TRBJ2-2	CASSEGRGHSGELFF
TRBV29-1	TRBJ2-5	CSTQTGGVETQYF
TRBV7-9	TRBJ1-2	CASSSRDRGPGYTF
TRBV18	TRBJ1-3	CASSPPAGNTIYF
TRBV7-9	TRBJ2-2	CASSFPLGQSLVTGELFF
TRBV9	TRBJ2-3	CASSARLAGNTDTQYF
TRBV2	TRBJ2-3	CASSELAALTDTQYF
TRBV7-6	TRBJ2-1	CASSLVLDNEQFF